These 13 T cell receptor beta chains originate from one sample sequenced in a study of blood T cell repertoires in COVID-19. Measured with immunoSEQ multiplex PCR; TCRdb has only the in-frame clones, and not every one. The table records around 190,000 clones, around 90% of them present only once. The specimen sequenced was PBMCs or T cells enriched from blood (not recorded which). The receptors originated from a woman aged 18-29 years who had recovered from COVID-19.

The chain links TRBV30 to TRBJ1-1; perhaps TRBD1 as D (6 bases). Germline V lookup: CDR1 GTSNPN, CDR2 SVGIG (reference sequence). Trimming took 2 bases from V and 7 from J, leaving 14 bases between them. This CDR3 is built from 13 residues. DNA for the CDR3: TGTGCCTGGAGTTATTTTGACAGGCGTGAAGCTTTCTTT. This sequence encodes CAWSYFDRREAFF.

Worth noting for this clone: A read error may produce the germline difference seen at one junction end. The rearrangement uses TRBV20-1 and TRBJ2-3, with D tentatively TRBD2 (5 bases). CDR3 size: 11 residues. Germline V gives CDR1 DFQATT, CDR2 SNEGSKA (reference sequence). In DNA, the CDR3 is TGCAGTGCTAGAAGCTCCGTGCGGGTGGATTTT. Translating it yields CSARSSVRVDF.

The V call is TRBV19, the J call TRBJ2-1; 10 bases map to TRBD1. The trim removed 4 bases at V and 4 bases at J, leaving 7 bases unmatched. The CDR3 is made up of 16 amino acids. The germline CDR1 and CDR2 sequences are LNHDA and SQIVND (reference sequence). Here the CDR3 DNA reads TGTGCCAGTAGTACCTGGACAGGGGGACGGTACAATGAGCAGTTCTTC. Translating gives CASSTWTGGRYNEQFF.

The chain uses TRBV7-9 and TRBJ2-5; TRBD1 might be the D (5 bases). CDR1 is SEHNR, CDR2 FQNEAQ, per germline (reference sequence). CDR3 length equals 13 residues. V was shortened by 2 bases and J by 5 bases, with 9 bases between the two germline ends. The CDR3 bases are TGTGCCAGCAGCTTACGCAGGGCGGAGACCCAGTACTTC. The encoded protein is CASSLRRAETQYF.

The chain uses TRBV18 and TRBJ2-1; 11 nucleotides agree with TRBD2. The ends lost 2 bases at V and 0 bases at J; junction bases unmatched: 12. Looked up from germline, CDR1 is KGHSH and CDR2 is LQKENI. The CDR3 runs 20 residues. The CDR3 region is CASSPGEGLAGRSSYNEQFF. The CDR3 nucleotides read TGTGCCAGCTCACCAGGAGAAGGACTAGCGGGTAGAAGCTCCTACAATGAGCAGTTCTTC.

The chain combines TRBV29-1 with TRBJ1-1, with 9 bases lining up with TRBD1. This CDR3 spans 15 amino acids. CDR1 and CDR2 (germline): SQVTM, ANQGSEA. V lost 7 bases, J lost 0 bases, and 9 bases stayed unmatched. CDR3 protein: CSGGGQGGVNTEAFF. CDR3 bases: TGCAGCGGTGGGGGACAGGGAGGGGTGAACACTGAAGCTTTCTTT.

The rearrangement uses TRBV10-3 and TRBJ1-1; D not certain. The germline V gene has CDR1 ENHRY and CDR2 SYGVKD. The CDR3 contains 13 residues. V was pared by 4 bases and J by 1 base, with 7 bases between. The CDR3, as DNA: TGTGCCATCAGTGTTGCGGGGAACACTGAAGCTTTCTTT. It translates to CAISVAGNTEAFF.

V usage is TRBV5-1 and J usage is TRBJ2-3, with D possibly being TRBD1 (8 bases). The CDR3 is 16 residues long. In germline, CDR1 is SGHRS, CDR2 YFSETQ. Trimming took off 4 bases at V and 4 bases at J, with 19 bases between the two ends. CDR3: CASSLQGAGVADTQYF. In nucleotides, the CDR3 is TGCGCCAGCAGCCTCCAGGGGGCGGGAGTGGCAGATACGCAGTATTTT. Full variable domain (outside the CDR3, taken from reference TRBV5-1 and TRBJ2-3): KAGVTQTPRYLIKTRGQQVTLSCSPISGHRSVSWYQQTPGQGLQFLFEYFSETQRNKGNFPGRFSGRQFSNSRSEMNVSTLELGDSALYLCASSLQGAGVADTQYFGPGTRLTVL.

CDR3 coding DNA: TGTGCCAGCAGAACTAACGGGGCGGGATCCTACGAGCAGTACTTC. Encoded protein: CASRTNGAGSYEQYF. The chain combines TRBV28 with TRBJ2-7; D is perhaps TRBD2 (6 bases). CDR1 is MDHEN and CDR2 is SYDVKM in the germline V gene. The CDR3 totals 15 residues. V gave up 6 bases and J gave up 1 base, with 16 bases separating them.

This chain joins TRBV7-9 and TRBJ2-5; D not certain. Germline-derived CDR1 and CDR2 are SEHNR and FQNEAQ (reference sequence). V was shortened by 1 base and J by 4 bases, with 7 bases between the two germline ends. The CDR3 is 13 residues long. This CDR3 reads CASSLGRGETQYF. CDR3 DNA: TGTGCCAGCAGCTTAGGGCGCGGAGAGACCCAGTACTTC.

J is TRBJ2-5 and V is TRBV24-1; TRBD1 agrees at 8 bases. V shed 6 bases and J 6 bases; nucleotides not matched to a gene: 14. CDR3 length: 16 residues. CDR1 and CDR2 (germline): KGHDR, SFDVKD. The CDR3 is CATSPSTDREKKTQYF. Here the CDR3 DNA reads TGTGCCACCAGTCCCAGCACGGACAGGGAGAAGAAGACCCAGTACTTC.

The chain uses TRBV5-4 and TRBJ1-1, with 7 bases that match TRBD1. V trimming: 4 bases; J trimming: 6 bases; junction bases outside the gene matches: 6. The germline CDR1 and CDR2 sequences are SGHNT and YYREEE (reference sequence). This CDR3 contains 13 residues. The CDR3 reads CASSPTGRSEAFF. The CDR3 DNA reads as TGTGCCAGCAGCCCGACAGGGCGGTCTGAAGCTTTCTTT.

This sequence joins TRBV4-1 and TRBJ1-2; D unclear. Trimming pared 1 base from V and 0 bases from J, leaving 9 bases between. Looked up from germline, CDR1 is MGHRA and CDR2 is YSYEKL. The CDR3 runs to 15 residues. This CDR3 reads CASSQGEGANYGYTF. The CDR3 DNA sequence: TGCGCCAGCAGCCAAGGTGAGGGAGCTAACTATGGCTACACCTTC.